This TCR beta chain is drawn from a study of T cells after yellow fever vaccination. This clonotype was seen a handful of times. From the 5' RACE reads, TCRdb called clonotypes with MiXCR, one entry per CDR3 protein. Of around 550,000 distinct CDR3 sequences listed, under 25% are singletons. CDR3 length: 16 residues. Germline CDR1 reads MNHEY; CDR2 reads SMNVEV (reference sequence). The ends lost 2 bases at V and 1 base at J; junction bases unmatched: 5. The sequence derives from a man aged 30-40 years who received the YFV17D yellow fever vaccine. The material was PBMCs, obtained 15 days after the yellow fever booster vaccination. The V call is TRBV27, the J call TRBJ2-3; 8 bases align to TRBD1. CDR3 protein: CASSLLQGAGTDTQYF. The DNA of the CDR3 is TGTGCCAGCAGTTTACTTCAGGGGGCCGGCACAGATACGCAGTATTTT.